Following are 14 T cell receptor beta chains from one sample sequenced in a study of T cells after yellow fever vaccination. TCRdb reprocessed the 5' RACE reads via MiXCR and lists one record per CDR3 protein. Of about 230,000 distinct CDR3 sequences in the sample, more than 6.5% were seen once. Sample: CD4+ T cells sorted from PBMCs, taken on the day of the yellow fever booster vaccination. Receptor source: a man aged 25-40 years who received the YFV17D yellow fever vaccine.

This clonotype was counted only a few times. The chain recombines TRBV18 with TRBJ2-3; D gene unclear. Trimming pared 3 bases from V and 5 bases from J, leaving 12 bases between. Germline V gives CDR1 KGHSH, CDR2 LQKENI. This CDR3 is 14 amino acids long. The CDR3 is CASSPWGSQDTQYF. The CDR3 DNA is TGTGCCAGCTCACCCTGGGGTAGCCAAGATACGCAGTATTTT.

The table lists this clonotype with many counts. The chain employs TRBV29-1 and TRBJ2-1, with D hard to call. From germline, CDR1 is SQVTM and CDR2 ANQGSEA. V was pared by 8 bases and J by 2 bases, with 7 bases between. This CDR3 has 11 amino acids. CDR3 loop: CSFQPYNEQFF. The CDR3, as DNA: TGCAGCTTCCAACCCTACAATGAGCAGTTCTTC.

This clonotype was found many times. The chain has TRBV9 and TRBJ2-1; the D is unclear. V was cut by 0 bases and J by 3 bases, with 10 bases left in between. The CDR3 loop spans 15 amino acids. Per the germline V gene, CDR1 is SGDLS and CDR2 is YYNGEE. The CDR3 DNA sequence: TGTGCCAGCAGCGTAGCAAGCAGTCTCTACAATGAGCAGTTCTTC. Translation gives CASSVASSLYNEQFF.

The rearrangement uses TRBV7-9 and TRBJ2-7; D is perhaps TRBD2 (6 bases). The germline V gene has CDR1 SEHNR and CDR2 FQNEAQ (reference sequence). The CDR3 loop spans 12 amino acids. Trimming took off 3 bases at V and 7 bases at J, with 10 bases between the two ends. CDR3 sequence (DNA): TGTGCCAGCAGCTTCATTCGGGGGGAGCAGTACTTC. This sequence encodes CASSFIRGEQYF.

This clonotype was found many times. The chain joins TRBV5-5 to TRBJ2-7, with D perhaps matching TRBD1 or TRBD2 (5 bases each). CDR3 length: 14 amino acids. Germline loops: CDR1 SGHKS, CDR2 YYEKEE (reference sequence). The V end was cut by 3 bases, the J end by 0 bases, with 10 bases between. Here the CDR3 reads CASSWDRNSYEQYF. Here the CDR3 DNA reads TGTGCCAGCAGCTGGGACCGTAACTCCTACGAGCAGTACTTC.

This clonotype was seen a few times. The chain carries TRBV18 and TRBJ2-5, with unresolved D. The CDR3 is 12 residues long. Trimming cost V 4 bases and J 0 bases, with 3 bases left between them. CDR1 and CDR2 from the germline V gene are KGHSH and LQKENI. DNA for the CDR3: TGTGCCAGCTCACGCGACCAAGAGACCCAGTACTTC. Translating gives CASSRDQETQYF.

The chain is built from TRBV20-1 and TRBJ2-3, with TRBD2 identical over 7 bases. Germline CDR1 and CDR2: DFQATT and SNEGSKA (reference sequence). The CDR3 totals 16 residues. This chain's CDR3 is CSMSGGSGMSTDTQYF. The CDR3, as DNA: TGCTCTATGAGCGGAGGGAGCGGGATGAGCACAGATACGCAGTATTTT.

J is TRBJ1-5 and V is TRBV19; a weak D match, TRBD1 (6 bases). The ends were cut back, 5 bases at V and 7 bases at J, with 15 bases in the middle. Germline V lookup: CDR1 LNHDA, CDR2 SQIVND (reference sequence). CDR3 length: 14 amino acids. The DNA of the CDR3 is TGTGCCAGTAGTGTAGCAACAGGGTGGCAGCCCCAGCATTTT. Translating it yields CASSVATGWQPQHF.

The chain carries TRBV18 and TRBJ2-1; the D call may be TRBD1 or TRBD2 (5 bases each). Germline V gives CDR1 KGHSH, CDR2 LQKENI. The ends were cut back, 2 bases at V and 6 bases at J, with 17 bases in the middle. The CDR3 is made up of 16 amino acids. CDR3: CASSPRRKTGINEQFF. In nucleotides, the CDR3 is TGTGCCAGCTCACCAAGGAGGAAAACAGGAATCAATGAGCAGTTCTTC.

For this clonotype: A much larger clone differs by one base, so this may be a read error. CDR3 nucleotides: TGTGCCATCAGTGTGGATGGTTCACCCCTCCACTTT. This codes for CAISVDGSPLHF. This chain links TRBV10-3 with TRBJ1-6, with unresolved D. Trimming shortened V by 4 bases and J by 9 bases, and 7 bases separated the two germline ends. The CDR3 totals 12 residues. CDR1 is ENHRY, CDR2 SYGVKD, per germline.

J is TRBJ2-7 and V is TRBV20-1; 10 bases are a match to TRBD2. Germline-derived CDR1 and CDR2 are DFQATT and SNEGSKA (reference sequence). CDR3 length: 15 residues. J lost 2 bases, V lost 0 bases, and 4 bases had no gene match. The CDR3 nucleotides read TGCAGTGCTAGAGATCCAGCGGGAGGGACCTACGAGCAGTACTTC. Translation gives CSARDPAGGTYEQYF.

The gene calls are TRBV6-2 or TRBV6-3 and TRBJ1-2; D not certain. The V and J ends lost 3 bases and 6 bases respectively, with 23 bases between them. The CDR3 is made up of 17 amino acids. CDR1 MNHEY and CDR2 SVGEGT come from the germline V gene. The CDR3 nucleotides read TGTGCCAGCAGTTATGGACCGACGGATACCCTAATTGATGGCTACACCTTC. Its translation is CASSYGPTDTLIDGYTF.

This clonotype was counted a few times. The chain employs TRBV12-3 or TRBV12-4 and TRBJ2-7, with D tentatively TRBD2 (5 bases). Trimming removed 3 bases at V and 7 bases at J, with 13 bases between. This CDR3 is built from 13 residues. This chain's CDR3 is CASSFLASGEQYF. CDR3 nucleotide sequence: TGTGCCAGCAGTTTCCTAGCCTCGGGAGAGCAGTACTTC.

This clonotype occurred a few times. The V gene is TRBV5-4, the J gene TRBJ2-6; possibly TRBD2 for D (5 bases). Germline-derived CDR1 and CDR2 are SGHNT and YYREEE (reference sequence). There are 17 residues in the CDR3. V gave up 3 bases and J gave up 0 bases, with 13 bases separating them. DNA of the CDR3: TGTGCCAGCAGCTCACTCGGACTGAGCTCTGGGGCCAACGTCCTGACTTTC. Translating it yields CASSSLGLSSGANVLTF.